This entry lists 20 T cell receptor beta chains sequenced from one sample in a study of regulatory T cells in long-lasting Graves disease. Documented time point: newly diagnosed GD, antithyroid drugs for less than 3 months. Following extraction of RNA from PBMCs, that RNA was used to make the TCR library. The authors built TCR beta libraries using iRepertoire HTBI primers and Arm-PCR of CDR3 regions. TCRdb called the multiplex PCR reads again in MiXCR, with one record for every CDR3 protein. The table has hundreds of thousands of distinct CDR3 sequences, roughly 16% seen once; the top ten hold more than 20%. This sample was also put to use in a study of T cells in Graves' hyperthyroidism and ophthalmopathy.

Specimen: peripheral blood mononuclear cells (PBMCs), collected at new diagnosis, from a patient treated with antithyroid drugs. Source of these receptors: a woman in her forties or fifties with Graves disease.

In this sample, this clonotype turned up a few times. The V call is TRBV7-3, the J call TRBJ2-2; 10 nucleotides match TRBD2. Losses at the gene ends were 6 bases for V and 5 bases for J; bases not matched to a gene: 9. CDR1 is SGHTA, CDR2 FQGTGA, per germline. The CDR3 totals 16 residues. The CDR3 loop is CASRDGAGGLTGELFF. The CDR3 nucleotides are TGTGCCAGCAGAGATGGAGCGGGGGGGCTAACCGGGGAGCTGTTTTTT.

The chain is built from TRBV25-1 and TRBJ2-2; 9 positions match TRBD1. V gave up 5 bases and J gave up 0 bases; unmatched junction bases: 1. Germline assignment: CDR1 MGHDK and CDR2 SYGVNS. This CDR3 comprises 15 residues. The CDR3 loop reads CASSTGGPNTGELFF. In DNA form, the CDR3 reads TGTGCCAGCAGTACAGGGGGCCCGAACACCGGGGAGCTGTTTTTT.

This clonotype came up many times. Written as DNA, the CDR3 is TGTGCCAGCAAATCAGGGGTTGCCACTGAAGCTTTCTTT. This gives the protein CASKSGVATEAFF. This sequence joins TRBV2 and TRBJ1-1; maybe TRBD1 (6 bases). Trimming cost V 7 bases and J 4 bases, with 13 bases left between them. CDR3 size: 13 residues. The germline CDR1 and CDR2 sequences are SNHLY and FYNNEI.

This sequence joins TRBV18 and TRBJ2-2; the D is unclear. The CDR3 extends over 15 amino acids. Germline values: CDR1 KGHSH, CDR2 LQKENI. Trimming pared 0 bases from V and 3 bases from J, leaving 8 bases between. The CDR3 coding sequence is TGTGCCAGCTCACCACCGCCAGTGCACACCGGGGAGCTGTTTTTT. Protein sequence: CASSPPPVHTGELFF. The full variable domain, its missing parts supplied by reference TRBV18 and TRBJ2-2, is NAGVMQNPRHLVRRRGQEARLRCSPMKGHSHVYWYRQLPEEGLKFMVYLQKENIIDESGMPKERFSAEFPKEGPSILRIQQVVRGDSAAYFCASSPPPVHTGELFFGEGSRLTVL.

The chain joins TRBV10-1 to TRBJ2-1; 11 nucleotides line up with TRBD2. V was pared by 6 bases and J by 0 bases, with 7 bases of the junction left unmatched. CDR1 and CDR2 from the germline V gene are WNHNN and SYGVQD (reference sequence). The CDR3 consists of 17 residues. The CDR3 loop is CASRTLAGGSSYNEQFF. CDR3 coding DNA: TGCGCCAGCAGAACCCTAGCGGGGGGCAGCTCCTACAATGAGCAGTTCTTC.

Written as DNA, the CDR3 is TGTGCCAGCAGTGAAACTAGCGGACCATTACCCCCCTCTCGGGAGCAGTACTTC. It translates to CASSETSGPLPPSREQYF. The rearrangement uses TRBV2 and TRBJ2-7, with 8 positions matching TRBD2. Germline CDR1 reads SNHLY; CDR2 reads FYNNEI. The CDR3 contains 18 residues. V dropped 2 bases and J dropped 7; count of bases not matched to a gene: 19. The variable domain in full, with the rest retrieved from reference TRBV2 and TRBJ2-7, is EPEVTQTPSHQVTQMGQEVILRCVPISNHLYFYWYRQILGQKVEFLVSFYNNEISEKSEIFDDQFSVERPDGSNFTLKIRSTKLEDSAMYFCASSETSGPLPPSREQYFGPGTRLTVT.

The gene calls are TRBV4-1 and TRBJ2-4; 8 bases are shared with TRBD2. Trimming removed 2 bases from V and 0 bases from J; junction bases left unmatched: 6. The CDR3 sequence is 17 residues long. Germline V gene lookup returns CDR1 MGHRA and CDR2 YSYEKL. CDR3 DNA: TGCGCCAGCAGCCAAATTGACGGGGGGGAAGCCAAAAACATTCAGTACTTC. This encodes CASSQIDGGEAKNIQYF.

Worth noting for this clonotype: One end of the junction varies from germline; a read error may be responsible. The DNA of the CDR3 is TGCAGTGCTAGAGAAAGGGGGAATGAGCAGCTCTTC. Residues: CSARERGNEQLF. V usage is TRBV20-1 and J usage is TRBJ2-1; tentative D call: TRBD1 (6 bases). This CDR3 spans 12 amino acids. Per the germline V gene, CDR1 is DFQATT and CDR2 is SNEGSKA (reference sequence).

The chain has TRBV11-2 and TRBJ2-3; 10 nucleotides match TRBD2. This CDR3 has 19 residues. Germline trimming cut 5 bases from V and 2 bases from J; bases unmatched to any gene: 16. From germline, CDR1 is SGHAT and CDR2 FQNNGV. The CDR3 sequence: CASSPGGAASGGPTDTQYF. In DNA, the CDR3 is TGTGCCAGCAGCCCCGGGGGAGCGGCTAGCGGGGGCCCCACAGATACGCAGTATTTT.

This clonotype has a handful of counts. The V call is TRBV14, the J call TRBJ1-1; D gene unclear. V was trimmed by 2 bases and J by 2 bases, leaving 6 bases between them. Germline loops: CDR1 SGHDN, CDR2 FVKESK. This CDR3 contains 13 residues. CDR3 nucleotide sequence: TGTGCCAGCAGCCAAAAACCTAACACTGAAGCTTTCTTT. Its protein product is CASSQKPNTEAFF.

The chain links TRBV25-1 to TRBJ2-3; 11 nucleotides align to TRBD2. CDR3 length: 18 amino acids. The germline CDR1 and CDR2 sequences are MGHDK and SYGVNS. The V and J ends lost 2 bases and 3 bases, in that order; junction bases with no gene match: 10. The CDR3 region is CASSELNSGGAGTDTQYF. The DNA for the CDR3 is TGTGCCAGCAGTGAACTCAATAGCGGGGGGGCAGGGACAGATACGCAGTATTTT.

The chain carries TRBV20-1 and TRBJ1-1; D unclear. This CDR3 contains 13 residues. CDR1 is DFQATT, CDR2 SNEGSKA, per germline (reference sequence). The germline V and J ends were trimmed by 6 bases and 7 bases, with 18 bases remaining between them. Here the CDR3 reads CSALEDLMYEAFF. The CDR3 bases are TGCAGTGCCCTAGAGGACCTTATGTATGAAGCTTTCTTT.

This clonotype was seen a few times. The rearrangement links TRBV10-3 to TRBJ1-2; D may be TRBD1 (5 bases). CDR3 length equals 13 residues. Trimming took off 5 bases at V and 4 bases at J, with 11 bases between the two ends. Germline V lookup: CDR1 ENHRY, CDR2 SYGVKD. The chain's CDR3 is CAISRGGGYGYTF. The CDR3 DNA reads as TGTGCCATCAGTCGGGGGGGTGGCTATGGCTACACCTTC.

J is TRBJ1-6 and V is TRBV18; 8 bases map to TRBD1. Germline V gene sequence: CDR1 KGHSH, CDR2 LQKENI. The CDR3 is made up of 14 amino acids. V was pared by 4 bases and J by 6 bases, with 2 bases of the junction left unmatched. CDR3 sequence: CASSRDRGNSPLHF. The DNA of the CDR3 is TGTGCCAGCTCACGAGACAGGGGTAATTCACCCCTCCACTTT.

Only a few counts were recorded for this clonotype. The chain is built from TRBV7-9 and TRBJ1-2, with TRBD1 as a possible D gene (5 bases). The CDR3 extends over 13 amino acids. Trimming took 2 bases from V and 8 from J, leaving 12 bases between them. From germline, CDR1 is SEHNR and CDR2 FQNEAQ (reference sequence). CDR3 loop: CASSLIGGFGYTF. The CDR3 nucleotides read TGTGCCAGCAGCTTAATTGGGGGATTCGGCTACACCTTC.

This clonotype was recorded once. The chain links TRBV29-1 to TRBJ2-3, with 9 bases that match TRBD2. With 1 base clipped from V and 7 bases from J, the junction kept 12 bases outside the gene matches. CDR1 SQVTM and CDR2 ANQGSEA come from the germline V gene. This CDR3 region has 16 residues. CDR3 region: CSVEGIVGLATNTQYF. CDR3 DNA: TGCAGCGTTGAAGGAATTGTCGGACTAGCGACAAATACGCAGTATTTT.

This clonotype was recorded at least ten times. At one end, the junction sequence differs from germline, possibly due to a read error. The gene calls are TRBV6-5 and TRBJ1-2; 8 bases are shared with TRBD1. Germline V lookup: CDR1 MNHEY, CDR2 SVGAGI. The CDR3 sequence is 13 residues long. CDR3 DNA: TGTGCCAGCAGTTACCGACAGGGGAAAGGCTCCACCTTC. Translating it yields CASSYRQGKGSTF.

This clonotype turned up a few times. CDR3 sequence (DNA): TGTGCCAGCAGCTTGGCGGGGTCAGGACCCGATTTAAGTTCACCCCTCCACTTT. Translation gives CASSLAGSGPDLSSPLHF. The chain combines TRBV5-5 with TRBJ1-6; D gene unclear. Germline CDR1 reads SGHKS; CDR2 reads YYEKEE (reference sequence). The CDR3 sequence is 18 residues long. V lost 0 bases and J 9 bases, leaving 22 bases between the germline ends.

This clonotype showed up just a few times. This rearrangement joins TRBV12-3 or TRBV12-4 to TRBJ2-2; the D is unclear. V lost 8 bases, J lost 0 bases, and 13 bases lay in between. The CDR3 contains 15 residues. The chain's CDR3 is CASGSISPNTGELFF. The CDR3 nucleotides are TGTGCCAGCGGCAGTATCAGCCCGAACACCGGGGAGCTGTTTTTT.

The chain combines TRBV6-1 with TRBJ2-1; 7 bases map to TRBD1. Germline values: CDR1 MNHNS, CDR2 SASEGT. This CDR3 has 15 residues. J gave up 0 bases and V 7 bases, and 6 bases lay outside the gene matches. The CDR3 protein is CASTETGSSYNEQFF. As DNA, the CDR3 is TGTGCCAGCACGGAGACAGGGAGCTCCTACAATGAGCAGTTCTTC.